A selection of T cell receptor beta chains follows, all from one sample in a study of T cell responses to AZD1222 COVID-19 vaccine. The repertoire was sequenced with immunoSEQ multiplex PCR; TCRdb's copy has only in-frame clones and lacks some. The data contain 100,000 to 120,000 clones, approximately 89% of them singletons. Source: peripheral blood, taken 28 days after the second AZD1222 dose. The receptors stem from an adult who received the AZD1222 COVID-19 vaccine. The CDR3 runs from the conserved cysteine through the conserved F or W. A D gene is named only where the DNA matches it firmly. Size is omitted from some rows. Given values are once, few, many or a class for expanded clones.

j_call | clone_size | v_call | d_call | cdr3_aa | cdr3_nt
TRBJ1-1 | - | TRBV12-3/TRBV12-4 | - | CASSFSENTEAFF | TGTGCCAGCAGTTTCAGTGAGAACACTGAAGCTTTCTTT
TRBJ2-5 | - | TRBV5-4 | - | CASSFGRGAYQETQYF | TGTGCCAGCAGCTTCGGCCGGGGGGCGTACCAAGAGACCCAGTACTTC
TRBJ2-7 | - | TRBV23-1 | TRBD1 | CAIGTGHYEQYF | TGCGCCATAGGGACAGGTCACTACGAGCAGTACTTC
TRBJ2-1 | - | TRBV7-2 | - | CASSLLSGIAYNEQFF | TGTGCCAGCAGCTTACTTAGCGGAATTGCCTACAATGAGCAGTTCTTC
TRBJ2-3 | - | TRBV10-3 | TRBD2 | CAISETSGGANTQYF | TGTGCCATCAGTGAGACTAGCGGGGGGGCGAATACGCAGTATTTT
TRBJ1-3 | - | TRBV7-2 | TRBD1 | CASSFQGGPSGNTIYF | TGTGCCAGCAGCTTCCAGGGGGGACCCTCTGGAAACACCATATATTTT
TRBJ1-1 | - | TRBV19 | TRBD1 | CASGQGGRNTEAFF | TGTGCCAGTGGACAGGGGGGGCGGAACACTGAAGCTTTCTTT
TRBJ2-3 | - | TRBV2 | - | CASSPGTQSTDTQYF | TGTGCCAGCAGTCCCGGGACACAAAGCACAGATACGCAGTATTTT
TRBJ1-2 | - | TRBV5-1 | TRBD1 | CASKLQGETNYGYTF | TGCGCCAGCAAGCTCCAGGGGGAAACTAACTATGGCTACACCTTC
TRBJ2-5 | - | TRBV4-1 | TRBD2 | CASSRAGLAGEGTQYF | TGCGCCAGCAGCCGGGCGGGACTAGCGGGGGAAGGGACCCAGTACTTC
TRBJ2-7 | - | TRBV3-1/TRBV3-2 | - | CASSQDVREQYF | TGTGCCAGCAGCCAAGATGTACGCGAGCAGTACTTC
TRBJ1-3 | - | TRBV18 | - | CASSPPIGAHTIYF | TGTGCCAGCTCACCACCGATAGGGGCCCACACCATATATTTT
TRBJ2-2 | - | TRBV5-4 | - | CASSLGGGGEGELFF | TGTGCCAGCAGCTTGGGTGGTGGTGGTGAAGGGGAGCTGTTTTTT
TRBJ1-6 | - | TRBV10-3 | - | CAIGERQVGSPLHF | TGTGCCATCGGGGAGCGGCAGGTTGGATCACCCCTCCACTTT
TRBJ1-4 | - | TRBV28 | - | CASSPGDGRNEKLFF | TGTGCCAGCAGTCCGGGGGACGGACGAAATGAAAAACTGTTTTTT
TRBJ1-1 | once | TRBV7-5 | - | CARSAEKWWAFF | TGTGCCAGAAGCGCAGAGAAGTGGTGGGCTTTCTTT
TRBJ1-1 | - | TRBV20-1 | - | CSARVTAEAFF | TGCAGTGCTAGAGTAACGGCTGAAGCTTTCTTT
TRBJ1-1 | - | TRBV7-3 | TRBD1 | CASSSTGGGFVTEAFF | TGTGCCAGCAGCTCGACAGGGGGCGGTTTCGTTACTGAAGCTTTCTTT
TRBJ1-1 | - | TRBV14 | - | CASSAWAREAFF | TGTGCCAGCAGCGCTTGGGCCAGGGAAGCTTTCTTT
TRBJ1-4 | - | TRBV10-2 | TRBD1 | CASSAQGARVEKLFF | TGCGCCAGCAGTGCCCAGGGGGCGCGGGTTGAAAAACTGTTTTTT
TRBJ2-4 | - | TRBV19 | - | CASSRQGQGNIQYF | TGTGCCAGTAGTCGGCAGGGGCAGGGAAACATTCAGTACTTC
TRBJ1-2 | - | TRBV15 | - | CATSRDRGGYTF | TGTGCCACCAGCAGAGATCGAGGTGGCTACACCTTC
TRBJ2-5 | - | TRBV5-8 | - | CASSPDGIQETQYF | TGTGCCAGCAGCCCGGACGGGATCCAAGAGACCCAGTACTTC
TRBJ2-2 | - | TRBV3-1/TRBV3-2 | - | CASSPAAVGGELFF | TGTGCCAGCAGCCCAGCTGCGGTAGGCGGGGAGCTGTTTTTT
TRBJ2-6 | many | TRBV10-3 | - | CAIRPQGSGANVLTF | TGTGCCATCAGGCCTCAGGGGTCTGGGGCCAACGTCCTGACTTTC
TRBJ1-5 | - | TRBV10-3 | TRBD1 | CATEETQGAFNQPQHF | TGTGCCACCGAGGAAACACAGGGGGCATTCAATCAGCCCCAGCATTTT
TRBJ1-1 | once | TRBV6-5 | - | CASSYSGTMNTEAFF | TGTGCCAGCAGTTACTCCGGGACAATGAACACTGAAGCTTTCTTT
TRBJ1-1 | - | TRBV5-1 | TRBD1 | CASSPRQGMYTEAFF | TGCGCCAGCAGCCCCCGACAGGGGATGTACACTGAAGCTTTCTTT
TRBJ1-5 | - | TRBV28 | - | CASSLANQPQHF | TGTGCCAGCAGTTTAGCTAATCAGCCCCAGCATTTT
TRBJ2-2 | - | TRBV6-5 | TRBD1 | CAVGGQINTGELFF | TGTGCCGTTGGGGGACAGATCAACACCGGGGAGCTGTTTTTT
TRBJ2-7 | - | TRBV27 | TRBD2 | CASKGLAGERSYEQYF | TGTGCCAGCAAGGGACTAGCGGGGGAACGTTCCTACGAGCAGTACTTC
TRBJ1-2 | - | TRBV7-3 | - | CASSLDGNYGYTF | TGTGCCAGCAGCCTCGACGGTAACTATGGCTACACCTTC
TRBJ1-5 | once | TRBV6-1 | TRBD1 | CASSEKGQWDRNQPQHF | TGTGCCAGCAGTGAAAAGGGACAGTGGGACCGTAATCAGCCCCAGCATTTT
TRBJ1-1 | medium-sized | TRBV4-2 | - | CASSQDRSALTEAFF | TGTGCCAGCAGCCAAGATAGGTCGGCTCTCACTGAAGCTTTCTTT
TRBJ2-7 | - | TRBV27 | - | CASSFLGSSYEQYF | TGTGCCAGCAGTTTTCTCGGGAGCTCCTACGAGCAGTACTTC
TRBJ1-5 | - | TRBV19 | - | CASSILGYGQPQHF | TGTGCCAGTAGTATACTTGGGTACGGGCAGCCCCAGCATTTT
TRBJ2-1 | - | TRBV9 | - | CASSPVGSSSYNEQFF | TGTGCCAGCAGCCCCGTTGGGTCTAGCTCCTACAATGAGCAGTTCTTC
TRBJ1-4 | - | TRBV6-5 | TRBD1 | CASRDRVYEKLFF | TGTGCCAGCCGGGACAGGGTATATGAAAAACTGTTTTTT
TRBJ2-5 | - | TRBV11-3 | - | CASSLDSETQYF | TGTGCCAGCAGCTTAGACTCAGAGACCCAGTACTTC
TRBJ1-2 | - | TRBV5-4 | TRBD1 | CASSLAPGGAYDGYTF | TGTGCCAGCAGCTTGGCCCCAGGGGGCGCTTATGATGGCTACACCTTC
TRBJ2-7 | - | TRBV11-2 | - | CASSSDSLGNEQYF | TGTGCCAGCAGCTCGGACAGTCTAGGTAACGAGCAGTACTTC
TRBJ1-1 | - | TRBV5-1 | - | CASSSTSVGTEAFF | TGCGCCAGCAGCTCGACGTCAGTAGGGACTGAAGCTTTCTTT
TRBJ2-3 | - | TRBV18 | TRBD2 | CASSPGLARTDTQYF | TGTGCCAGCTCACCAGGACTAGCGCGCACAGATACGCAGTATTTT
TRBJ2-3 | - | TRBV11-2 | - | CASSLAAGLSTDTQYF | TGTGCCAGCAGCTTAGCAGCCGGACTTAGCACAGATACGCAGTATTTT
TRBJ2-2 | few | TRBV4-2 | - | CASSQAEGAGNTGELFF | TGTGCCAGCAGCCAAGCGGAAGGGGCGGGGAACACCGGGGAGCTGTTTTTT
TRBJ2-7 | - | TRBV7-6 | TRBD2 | CASSHTWSAGGNEQYF | TGTGCCAGCAGCCATACCTGGTCGGCGGGGGGCAACGAGCAGTACTTC
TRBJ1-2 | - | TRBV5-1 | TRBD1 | CASTHRDREHYGYTF | TGCGCCAGCACCCACCGGGACAGGGAACACTATGGCTACACCTTC
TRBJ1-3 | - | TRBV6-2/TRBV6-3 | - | CASSYVEFFSGNTIYF | TGTGCCAGCAGTTACGTCGAGTTCTTCTCTGGAAACACCATATATTTT
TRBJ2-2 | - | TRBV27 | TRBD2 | CASSFLRWASGGVGNTGELFF | TGTGCCAGCAGTTTTCTCCGTTGGGCTAGCGGGGGTGTGGGGAACACCGGGGAGCTGTTTTTT
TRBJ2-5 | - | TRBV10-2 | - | CASSVAEEGTQYF | TGCGCCAGCAGTGTTGCAGAGGAAGGGACCCAGTACTTC
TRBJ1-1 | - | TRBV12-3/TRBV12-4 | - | CASSLKQNTEAFF | TGTGCCAGCAGTTTAAAGCAGAACACTGAAGCTTTCTTT
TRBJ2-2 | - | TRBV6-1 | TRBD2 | CASSAELAGGPMGELFF | TGTGCCAGCAGTGCAGAACTAGCGGGGGGCCCCATGGGGGAGCTGTTTTTT
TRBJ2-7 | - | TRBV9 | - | CASSVESGQGYEQYF | TGTGCCAGCAGCGTAGAATCTGGGCAGGGCTACGAGCAGTACTTC
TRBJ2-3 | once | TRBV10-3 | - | CAISAGASTDTQYF | TGTGCCATCAGTGCCGGGGCCAGCACAGATACGCAGTATTTT